The clone carrying this TCR beta chain has a count of ten or more. The data belong to a study of T cells after yellow fever vaccination. TCRdb passed the 5' RACE reads through MiXCR, listing each CDR3 protein once. This sample has hundreds of thousands of distinct CDR3 sequences, with roughly 8.7% found just once. Per germline, CDR1 KGHSH and CDR2 LQKENI. CDR3 length: 12 amino acids. Trimming left V 5 bases short and J 3 bases short, with 8 bases between. The specimen comprised PBMCs, sampled on the day of the first yellow fever vaccination. The sequence came from a man aged 18 to 29 who received the YFV17D yellow fever vaccine. The gene calls are TRBV18 and TRBJ2-7; D is uncertain. CDR3 in amino acids: CASSTSGYEQYF. Written as DNA, the CDR3 is TGTGCCAGCTCAACCTCAGGCTACGAGCAGTACTTC.